What follows describes a single T cell receptor beta chain. No antigen is known for it. This entry is derived from a study of cytomegalovirus exposure and HLA in healthy donors. The CDR3 is made up of 12 amino acids. V dropped 4 bases and J dropped 3 bases, with 9 bases sitting between them. Looked up from germline, CDR1 is GTSNPN and CDR2 is SVGIG (reference sequence). With 60 Vbeta and 13 Jbeta primers, the PCR was carried out. Clones were read by immunoSEQ multiplex PCR, and TCRdb kept only the in-frame ones, dropping some. The repertoire has around 170,000 clones, 80% to 85% of them found once; the top ten carry approximately 6.3%. Study observations and caveats: Presence/absence analyses assumed roughly uniform sequencing depth across donors, which may not hold. Three CMV-associated chains were confirmed in vitro to be specific for CMV antigens. Relative to equally common others, HLA-associated TCR beta chains showed greater clonal expansion in a later analysis.

Material: PBMCs. The source is a man aged 40-49 years in good health and CMV-seropositive. The rearrangement links TRBV30 to TRBJ2-5, with D possibly being TRBD1 (5 bases). In nucleotides, the CDR3 is TGTGCCTGGACAGGGCCGGAAGAGACCCAGTACTTC. The encoded protein is CAWTGPEETQYF.